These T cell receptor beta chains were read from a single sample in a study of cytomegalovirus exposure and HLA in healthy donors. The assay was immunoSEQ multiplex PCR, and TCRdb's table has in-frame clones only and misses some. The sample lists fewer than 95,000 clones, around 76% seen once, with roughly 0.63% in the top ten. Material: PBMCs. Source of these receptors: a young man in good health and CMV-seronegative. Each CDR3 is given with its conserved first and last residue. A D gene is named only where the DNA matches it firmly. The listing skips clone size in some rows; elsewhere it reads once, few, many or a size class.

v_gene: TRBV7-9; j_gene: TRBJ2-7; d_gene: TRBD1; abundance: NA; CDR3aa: CASSSGQDEQYF; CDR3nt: TGTGCCAGCAGCTCCGGACAGGACGAGCAGTACTTC
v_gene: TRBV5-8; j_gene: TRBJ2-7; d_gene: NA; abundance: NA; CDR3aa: CASSSYEQYF; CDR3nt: TGTGCCAGCAGCTCGTACGAGCAGTACTTC
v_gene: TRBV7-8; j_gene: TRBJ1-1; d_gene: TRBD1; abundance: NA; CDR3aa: CASSPWTGTGYTEAFF; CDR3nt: TGTGCCAGCAGCCCGTGGACAGGGACGGGGTACACTGAAGCTTTCTTT
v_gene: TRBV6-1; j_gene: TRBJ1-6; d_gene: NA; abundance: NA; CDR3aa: CASSQQQGNSPLHF; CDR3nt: TGTGCCAGCAGTCAGCAACAGGGTAATTCACCCCTCCACTTT
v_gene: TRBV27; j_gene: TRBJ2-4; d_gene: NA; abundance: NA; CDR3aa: CATSSGQLLAKNIQYF; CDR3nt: TGTGCCACCTCGAGCGGACAGCTACTAGCCAAAAACATTCAGTACTTC
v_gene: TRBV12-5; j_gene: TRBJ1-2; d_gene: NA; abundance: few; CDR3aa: CASAPIGGAKVYGYTF; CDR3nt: TGTGCTAGTGCCCCGATCGGGGGGGCGAAGGTCTATGGCTACACCTTC
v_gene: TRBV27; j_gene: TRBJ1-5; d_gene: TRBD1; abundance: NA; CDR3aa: CASSPGDRGNQPQHF; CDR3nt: TGTGCCAGCAGTCCCGGGGACAGGGGCAATCAGCCCCAGCATTTT
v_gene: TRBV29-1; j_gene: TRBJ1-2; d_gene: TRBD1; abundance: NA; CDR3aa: CSVEAPTGADYGYTF; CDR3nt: TGCAGCGTTGAAGCCCCGACAGGGGCCGACTATGGCTACACCTTC
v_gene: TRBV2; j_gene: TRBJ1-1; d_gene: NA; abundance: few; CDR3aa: CAIPQGPRTEAFF; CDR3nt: TGTGCCATCCCCCAGGGCCCGAGGACTGAAGCTTTCTTT
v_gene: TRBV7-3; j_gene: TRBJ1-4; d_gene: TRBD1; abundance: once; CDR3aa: CASSPRQGDEKLFF; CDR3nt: TGTGCCAGCAGCCCCAGACAGGGAGATGAAAAACTGTTTTTT
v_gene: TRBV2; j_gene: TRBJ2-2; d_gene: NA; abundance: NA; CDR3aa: CASLDREDTGELFF; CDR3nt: TGTGCCAGCTTAGACAGGGAGGACACCGGGGAGCTGTTTTTT
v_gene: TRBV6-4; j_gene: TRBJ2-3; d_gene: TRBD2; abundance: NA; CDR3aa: CASSDDAGGPDTQYF; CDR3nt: TGTGCCAGCAGTGACGATGCGGGAGGGCCGGATACGCAGTATTTT
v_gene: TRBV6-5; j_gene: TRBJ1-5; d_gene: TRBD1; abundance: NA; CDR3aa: CASSRGPYSNQPQHF; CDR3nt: TGTGCCAGCAGTAGGGGGCCATATAGCAATCAGCCCCAGCATTTT
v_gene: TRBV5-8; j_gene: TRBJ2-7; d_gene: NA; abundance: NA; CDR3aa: CASNKLGPSYEQYF; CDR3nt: TGTGCCAGCAACAAATTGGGCCCATCCTACGAGCAGTACTTC
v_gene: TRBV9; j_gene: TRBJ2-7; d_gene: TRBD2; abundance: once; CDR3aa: CASSVASGFHEQYF; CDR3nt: TGTGCCAGCAGCGTAGCTAGCGGATTCCACGAGCAGTACTTC
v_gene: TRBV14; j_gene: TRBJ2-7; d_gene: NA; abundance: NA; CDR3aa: CASSQDGFTTYEQYF; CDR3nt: TGTGCCAGCAGCCAAGACGGGTTTACGACCTACGAGCAGTACTTC
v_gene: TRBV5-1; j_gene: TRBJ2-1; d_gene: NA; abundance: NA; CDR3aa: CASSPFLGSEQFF; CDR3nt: TGCGCCAGCAGCCCTTTTCTAGGCAGTGAGCAGTTCTTC
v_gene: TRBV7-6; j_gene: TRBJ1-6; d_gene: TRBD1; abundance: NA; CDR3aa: CASSPTGSDSPLHF; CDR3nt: TGTGCCAGCAGCCCGACAGGGTCCGATTCACCCCTCCACTTT
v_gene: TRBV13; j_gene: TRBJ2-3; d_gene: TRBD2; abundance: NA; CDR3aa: CASSSLFTSGSADTQYF; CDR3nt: TGTGCCAGCAGCTCCTTATTTACTAGCGGGAGCGCAGATACGCAGTATTTT
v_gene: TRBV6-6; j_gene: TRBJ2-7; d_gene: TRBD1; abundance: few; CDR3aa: CASSYTGDEQYF; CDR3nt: TGTGCCAGCAGTTACACAGGGGACGAGCAGTACTTC
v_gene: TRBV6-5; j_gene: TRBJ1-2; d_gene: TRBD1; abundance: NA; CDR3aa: CASSRDRGLNYGYTF; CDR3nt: TGTGCCAGCAGTAGGGACAGGGGGCTAAACTATGGCTACACCTTC
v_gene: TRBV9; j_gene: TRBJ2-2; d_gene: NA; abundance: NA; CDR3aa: CASSVNRGGNTGELFF; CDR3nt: TGTGCCAGCAGCGTAAACAGGGGGGGGAACACCGGGGAGCTGTTTTTT
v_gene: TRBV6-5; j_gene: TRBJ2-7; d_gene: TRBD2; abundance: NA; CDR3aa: CASSYSTSGAYEQYF; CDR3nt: TGTGCCAGCAGTTACTCAACTAGCGGGGCCTACGAGCAGTACTTC
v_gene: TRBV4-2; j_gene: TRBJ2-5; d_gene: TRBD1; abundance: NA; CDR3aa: CASSQGQGGSGETQYF; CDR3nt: TGTGCCAGCAGCCAAGGACAGGGTGGGTCGGGGGAGACCCAGTACTTC
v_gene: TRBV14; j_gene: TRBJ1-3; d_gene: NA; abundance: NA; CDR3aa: CASSQAQGYSGNTIYF; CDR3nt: TGTGCCAGCAGCCAAGCCCAGGGCTACTCTGGAAACACCATATATTTT
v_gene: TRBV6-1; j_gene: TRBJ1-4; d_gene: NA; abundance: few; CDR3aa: CASSAQTGGNEKLFF; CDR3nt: TGTGCCAGCAGTGCCCAGACTGGAGGGAATGAAAAACTGTTTTTT
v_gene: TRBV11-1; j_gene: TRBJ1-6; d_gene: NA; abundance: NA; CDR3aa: CASSFGPGSSGSPLHF; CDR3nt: TGTGCCAGCAGCTTTGGACCTGGAAGTTCAGGGTCACCCCTCCACTTT
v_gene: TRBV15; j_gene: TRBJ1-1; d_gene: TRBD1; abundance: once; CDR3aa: CATSTRTGRIPEAFF; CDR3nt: TGTGCCACCAGCACCCGGACAGGGCGAATTCCTGAAGCTTTCTTT
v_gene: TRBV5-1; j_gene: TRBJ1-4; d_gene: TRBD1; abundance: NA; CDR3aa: CASSVDRSNEKLFF; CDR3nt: TGCGCCAGCAGCGTGGACAGGAGTAATGAAAAACTGTTTTTT
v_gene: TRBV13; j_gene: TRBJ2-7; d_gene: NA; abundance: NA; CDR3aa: CASSLIGGHEQYF; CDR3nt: TGTGCCAGCAGCTTAATCGGGGGGCACGAGCAGTACTTC
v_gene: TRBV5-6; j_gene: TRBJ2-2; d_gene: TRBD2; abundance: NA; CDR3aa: CASSLGLAGVTGELFF; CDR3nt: TGTGCCAGCAGCTTGGGACTAGCGGGGGTGACCGGGGAGCTGTTTTTT
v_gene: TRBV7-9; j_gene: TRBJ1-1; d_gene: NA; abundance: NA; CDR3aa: CASSLDRNTEAFF; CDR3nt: TGTGCCAGCAGCTTGGACAGAAACACTGAAGCTTTCTTT
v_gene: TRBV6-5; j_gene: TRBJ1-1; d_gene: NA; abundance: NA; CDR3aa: CASSYSLGRDTEAFF; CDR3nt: TGTGCCAGCAGTTACTCCTTGGGCAGGGACACTGAAGCTTTCTTT
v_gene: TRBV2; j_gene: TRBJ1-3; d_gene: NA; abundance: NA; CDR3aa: CASRADGNTIYF; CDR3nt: TGTGCCAGCAGGGCCGATGGAAACACCATATATTTT
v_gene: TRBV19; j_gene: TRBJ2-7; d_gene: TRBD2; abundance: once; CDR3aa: CASSIEAGVSGGRNYEQYF; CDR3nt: TGTGCCAGTAGTATAGAGGCGGGTGTGAGCGGGGGGCGAAACTACGAGCAGTACTTC
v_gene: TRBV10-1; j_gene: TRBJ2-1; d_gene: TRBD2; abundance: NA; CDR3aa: CASSESGLAGGNEQFF; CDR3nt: TGCGCCAGCAGTGAGTCGGGGCTAGCGGGAGGCAATGAGCAGTTCTTC
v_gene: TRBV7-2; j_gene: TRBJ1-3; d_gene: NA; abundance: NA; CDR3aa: CASSPIGGTGNTIYF; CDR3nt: TGTGCCAGCAGCCCCATCGGGGGTACTGGAAACACCATATATTTT
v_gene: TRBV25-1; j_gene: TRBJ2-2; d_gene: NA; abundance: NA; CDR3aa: CATSPPGLRSGELFF; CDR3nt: TGTGCCACCTCCCCGCCGGGGTTACGGTCCGGGGAGCTGTTTTTT
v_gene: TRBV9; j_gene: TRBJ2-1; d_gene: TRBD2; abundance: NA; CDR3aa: CASSVGGGSGGQTYNEQFF; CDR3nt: TGTGCCAGCAGCGTAGGAGGGGGTAGCGGGGGGCAAACCTACAATGAGCAGTTCTTC
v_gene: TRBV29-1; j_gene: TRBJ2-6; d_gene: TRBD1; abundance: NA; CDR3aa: CSAWTGSRSGANVLTF; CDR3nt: TGCAGCGCTTGGACAGGCTCCCGCTCTGGGGCCAACGTCCTGACTTTC
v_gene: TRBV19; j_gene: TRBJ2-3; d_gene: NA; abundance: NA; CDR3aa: CASSSVDNSDTQYF; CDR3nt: TGTGCCAGTAGTTCCGTTGACAACAGCGATACGCAGTATTTT
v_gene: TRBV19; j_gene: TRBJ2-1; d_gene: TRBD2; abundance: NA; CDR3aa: CASSIATSGYNEQFF; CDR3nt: TGTGCCAGTAGTATAGCCACTAGCGGGTACAATGAGCAGTTCTTC
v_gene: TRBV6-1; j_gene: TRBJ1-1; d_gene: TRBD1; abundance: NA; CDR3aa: CASSAYSARQGLNTEAFF; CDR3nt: TGTGCCAGCAGTGCTTATTCTGCTCGACAGGGTCTGAACACTGAAGCTTTCTTT
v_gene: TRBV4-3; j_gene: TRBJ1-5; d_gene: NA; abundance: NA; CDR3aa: CASSQEPHAGARNQPQHF; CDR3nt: TGCGCCAGCAGCCAAGAACCCCACGCAGGGGCGCGCAATCAGCCCCAGCATTTT
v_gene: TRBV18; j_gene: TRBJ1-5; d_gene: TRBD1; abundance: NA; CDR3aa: CASSPPRTGGLDQPQHF; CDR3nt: TGTGCCAGCTCACCACCCAGGACAGGGGGCCTGGATCAGCCCCAGCATTTT
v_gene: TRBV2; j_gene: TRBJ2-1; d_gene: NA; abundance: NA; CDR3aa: CASKRITSIQEQFF; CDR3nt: TGTGCCAGCAAAAGAATTACGAGCATTCAAGAGCAGTTCTTC
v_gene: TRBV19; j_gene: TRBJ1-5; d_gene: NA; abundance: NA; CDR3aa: CASSRSGGHQPQHF; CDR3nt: TGTGCCAGTAGTAGATCGGGGGGGCATCAGCCCCAGCATTTT
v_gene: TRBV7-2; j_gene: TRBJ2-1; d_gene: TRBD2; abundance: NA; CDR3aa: CASSTRTSGVNEQFF; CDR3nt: TGTGCCAGCAGCACAAGGACTAGCGGGGTCAATGAGCAGTTCTTC
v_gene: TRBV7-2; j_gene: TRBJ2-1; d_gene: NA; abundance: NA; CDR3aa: CASSLGPGQPYNEQFF; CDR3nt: TGTGCCAGCAGCTTAGGGCCGGGACAACCTTACAATGAGCAGTTCTTC
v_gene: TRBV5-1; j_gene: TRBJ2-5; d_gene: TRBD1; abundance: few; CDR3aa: CASSPVGAGGLETQYF; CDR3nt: TGCGCCAGCAGCCCCGTCGGGGCAGGGGGCCTAGAGACCCAGTACTTC
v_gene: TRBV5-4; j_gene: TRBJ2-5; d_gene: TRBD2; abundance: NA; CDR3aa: CASSLSGTSGSKTQYF; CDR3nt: TGTGCCAGCAGCTTGTCCGGGACTAGCGGATCGAAGACCCAGTACTTC
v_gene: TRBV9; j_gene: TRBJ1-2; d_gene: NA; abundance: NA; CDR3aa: CASSPVGGPYGYTF; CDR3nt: TGTGCCAGCAGCCCTGTGGGGGGGCCTTATGGCTACACCTTC
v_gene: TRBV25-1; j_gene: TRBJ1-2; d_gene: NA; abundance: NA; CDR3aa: CASSWTVGYGYTF; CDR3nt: TGTGCCAGCAGTTGGACAGTTGGCTATGGCTACACCTTC
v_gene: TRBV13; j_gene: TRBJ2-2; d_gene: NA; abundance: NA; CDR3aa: CASSPYGGGTGELFF; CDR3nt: TGTGCCAGCAGCCCCTACGGGGGTGGCACCGGGGAGCTGTTTTTT
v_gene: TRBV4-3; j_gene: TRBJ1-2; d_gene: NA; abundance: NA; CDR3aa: CASSQEVGGYGYTF; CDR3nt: TGCGCCAGCAGCCAAGAGGTAGGGGGATATGGCTACACCTTC
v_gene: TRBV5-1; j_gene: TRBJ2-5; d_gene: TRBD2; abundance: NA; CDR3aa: CASSGTSGNQETQYF; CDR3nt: TGCGCCAGCAGCGGGACTAGCGGGAACCAAGAGACCCAGTACTTC
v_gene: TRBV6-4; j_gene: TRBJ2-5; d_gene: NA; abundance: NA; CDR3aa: CASSGGLETQYF; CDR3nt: TGTGCCAGCAGTGGAGGGTTGGAGACCCAGTACTTC